This TCR beta chain was sequenced for a study of cytomegalovirus exposure and HLA in healthy donors. The junction had 5 bases not matched to a gene; V was cut back by 6 bases and J by 1 base. The CDR3 is 14 residues long. Germline-derived CDR1 and CDR2 are WSHSY and SAAADI. The PCR was carried out with 60 Vbeta primers and 13 Jbeta primers. TCRdb keeps only in-frame clones here, not all; method: immunoSEQ multiplex PCR. The sample has approximately 150,000 clones, 68% seen once; the top ten hold roughly 1.4%. Source material: PBMCs. This receptor was taken from a man aged 50 or older in good health and CMV-seronegative. The gene calls are TRBV10-2 and TRBJ1-1; the match to TRBD1 covers 7 bases. CDR3 residues: CASRTGEPNTEAFF. The CDR3 DNA sequence: TGCGCCAGCAGAACAGGGGAACCGAACACTGAAGCTTTCTTT.